Listed here is a single TCR beta chain. Its target is unknown. The authors produced TCR alpha and TCR beta cDNA libraries with sample barcodes and UMIs by 5'RACE using constant-segment primers. TCRdb itself ran the 5' RACE reads through MiXCR, one entry per CDR3 protein. Of tens of thousands of distinct CDR3 sequences listed, more than 20% were seen once; the top ten hold under 45%. V was clipped by 1 base and J by 9 bases, with 13 bases between them. Germline CDR1 is LGHDT and CDR2 is YNNKEL (reference sequence). There are 15 residues in the CDR3. The data belong to a study of T-cell memory formation after mild COVID-19. Study-wide results and limits: Contracting clones, day 15 to 85, had balanced CD4/CD8, and later expanders favored CD4+.

The chain combines TRBV3-1 with TRBJ1-6; D unclear. This sequence was found in a man younger than 35 who had mild COVID-19 (a few samples of this study predate the infection). Cell type and time point are not known. The specimen was PBMCs or a T cell subset sorted from them (not recorded which). CDR3 in DNA: TGTGCCAGCAGCCAAGTCGGAGGCGTCGGTTCACCCCTCCACTTT. This translates into CASSQVGGVGSPLHF.